The 11 T cell receptor beta chains below come from one sample, sequenced in a study of read filtering for tumor transcriptome and immune sequencing (dated by TCRdb to the early 2020s). The sequencer was an Illumina HiSeq 4000. TCR libraries were constructed from approximately 0.4 ug RNA using the Immunoverse kit, and molecular barcoded adaptors covering alpha/delta and beta/gamma chains were employed. TCRdb itself trimmed the public reads at Q25 with fastp, ran MiXCR and retained productive beta chains. When rows share a CDR3 protein, they turn into one entry using the most common DNA and genes. The sample table lists roughly 38,000 distinct CDR3 sequences, around an eighth of them with a count of one. The ten largest account for 25% to 35% of the sample. The sample was a population of CD138-negative cells sorted from bone marrow. The cell subset or site tag for this specimen amounts to: bone marrow mononuclear cells depleted of CD138+ plasma/myeloma cells by negative magnetic selection. The origin of the receptors is a donor older than 35 with multiple myeloma.

The sample holds many counts of this clonotype. The genes are TRBV20-1 and TRBJ2-3, with TRBD2 as a possible D gene (7 bases). Germline assignment: CDR1 DFQATT and CDR2 SNEGSKA (reference sequence). Between the trimmed V and J ends, which lost 7 bases and 0 bases, there was a span of 14 bases. The CDR3 has 14 residues. DNA for the CDR3: TGCAGTGTTGAGGGGGGGGCTAGCACAGATACGCAGTATTTT. It yields the protein CSVEGGASTDTQYF.

This clonotype came up many times. The chain links TRBV6-5 to TRBJ1-2, with D possibly being TRBD1 (5 bases). The CDR3 length is 15 residues. Between the trimmed V and J ends, which lost 5 bases and 3 bases, there was a span of 16 bases. Germline V CDR1 and CDR2: MNHEY, SVGAGI. CDR3 DNA sequence: TGTGCCAGCAGTCAACAACGGGGACTCGACTATGGCTACACCTTC. It specifies CASSQQRGLDYGYTF.

Ten or more counts support this clonotype. The chain recombines TRBV20-1 with TRBJ2-7, with TRBD2 matching 16 bases. Germline V gene lookup returns CDR1 DFQATT and CDR2 SNEGSKA (reference sequence). V shed 3 bases, J shed 6 bases, and the junction held 8 bases outside the gene matches. The CDR3 totals 16 residues. CDR3 region: CSASAPGLAGGGEQYF. In DNA, the CDR3 is TGCAGTGCTAGTGCCCCGGGACTAGCGGGAGGGGGCGAGCAGTACTTC.

This clonotype was picked up many times. The chain employs TRBV29-1 and TRBJ2-3; TRBD2 matches 13 bases. The CDR3 length is 13 residues. J gave up 12 bases and V 6 bases, and 9 bases lay outside the gene matches. CDR1 SQVTM and CDR2 ANQGSEA come from the germline V gene. The CDR3: CSVETGTSGIQYF. In nucleotides, the CDR3 is TGCAGCGTCGAAACCGGGACTAGCGGGATTCAGTATTTT.

On this clonotype itself: A much larger clone differs by one base, so this may be a read error. J is TRBJ2-1 and V is TRBV5-4; D is possibly TRBD2 (5 bases). CDR1 is SGHNT, CDR2 YYREEE, per germline (reference sequence). The CDR3 totals 13 residues. V was shortened by 2 bases and J by 9 bases, with 12 bases between the two germline ends. CDR3 sequence: CASSLEPGSEQFF. The CDR3 DNA follows: TGTGCCAGCAGCTTAGAGCCGGGGAGTGAGCAGTTCTTC.

The table lists this clonotype with many counts. The CDR3: CASSIRDRNTGELFF. The CDR3 region has the DNA TGCGCCAGCAGCATCCGGGACAGGAACACCGGGGAGCTGTTTTTT. V usage is TRBV5-1 and J usage is TRBJ2-2; the match to TRBD1 covers 7 bases. The CDR3 covers 15 residues. Germline V lookup: CDR1 SGHRS, CDR2 YFSETQ. The V segment lost 4 bases and the J segment 1 base; nucleotides outside the gene matches: 4. Drawing the rest from reference TRBV5-1 and TRBJ2-2, the complete variable domain is KAGVTQTPRYLIKTRGQQVTLSCSPISGHRSVSWYQQTPGQGLQFLFEYFSETQRNKGNFPGRFSGRQFSNSRSEMNVSTLELGDSALYLCASSIRDRNTGELFFGEGSRLTVL.

This clonotype showed up many times. The CDR3 is CASSSGTGGFIGDQPQHF. The DNA for the CDR3 is TGTGCCAGCTCATCGGGGACAGGGGGCTTCATTGGCGATCAGCCCCAGCATTTT. The chain is built from TRBV18 and TRBJ1-5; 12 positions agree with TRBD1. V shed 5 bases, J shed 5 bases, and the junction held 13 bases outside the gene matches. Germline lookup yields CDR1 KGHSH and CDR2 LQKENI. This CDR3 contains 18 residues. Combining the CDR3 with reference TRBV18 and TRBJ1-5 gives the whole variable domain NAGVMQNPRHLVRRRGQEARLRCSPMKGHSHVYWYRQLPEEGLKFMVYLQKENIIDESGMPKERFSAEFPKEGPSILRIQQVVRGDSAAYFCASSSGTGGFIGDQPQHFGDGTRLSIL.

This clonotype was seen many times. The chain combines TRBV7-9 with TRBJ1-5, with D uncertain. CDR3 size: 12 residues. Germline values: CDR1 SEHNR, CDR2 FQNEAQ (reference sequence). The V and J ends lost 5 bases and 5 bases respectively, with 7 bases between them. The CDR3 loop reads CASSLHDQPQHF. As DNA, the CDR3 is TGTGCCAGCAGCCTACACGATCAGCCCCAGCATTTT.

This clonotype was counted ten times or more. CDR3: CASSQDWTSGSEQYF. The CDR3, as DNA: TGCGCCAGCAGCCAGGATTGGACTAGCGGGAGCGAGCAGTACTTC. This chain links TRBV4-3 with TRBJ2-7, with 13 bases identical to TRBD2. V shed 3 bases and J 6 bases; nucleotides not matched to a gene: 5. CDR1 and CDR2 (germline): LGHNA, YSLEER. The CDR3 sequence is 15 residues long.

The sample holds many counts of this clonotype. The gene calls are TRBV4-1 and TRBJ1-2, with D possibly being TRBD1 (6 bases). The CDR3 covers 13 residues. With 3 bases removed from V and 2 bases from J, the gap between germline ends came to 7 bases. Germline CDR1 MGHRA, CDR2 YSYEKL. Here the CDR3 reads CASSQQGNYGYTF. CDR3 coding DNA: TGCGCCAGCAGCCAGCAGGGGAACTATGGCTACACCTTC.

This clonotype was seen at least ten times. V usage is TRBV19 and J usage is TRBJ2-1, with a weak D call TRBD1 (6 bases). The germline V gene has CDR1 LNHDA and CDR2 SQIVND (reference sequence). The CDR3 is 11 residues long. V lost 6 bases, J lost 12 bases, and 12 bases lay in between. CDR3 region: CASRTGFVQFF. The CDR3 DNA reads as TGTGCCAGTAGAACAGGGTTTGTGCAGTTCTTC.